This T cell receptor beta chain was sequenced in a study of identical twins. TCRdb re-analysed the 5' RACE reads in MiXCR, keeping a single row per CDR3 protein. This table has a few hundred thousand distinct CDR3 sequences, roughly 9.5% appearing once. This sample also belongs to another study, concerning yellow fever vaccine responses in identical twins.

The TCR was taken from a woman younger than 35 in good health. Material for sequencing was PBMCs.

The chain's CDR3 is CASSAGLAGEQFF. The CDR3 bases are TGTGCCAGCAGCGCGGGACTAGCGGGGGAGCAGTTCTTC. The chain uses TRBV14 and TRBJ2-1, with 13 bases matching TRBD2. V shed 5 bases, J shed 10 bases, and the junction held 2 bases outside the gene matches. This CDR3 has 13 amino acids. From germline, CDR1 is SGHDN and CDR2 FVKESK.